This T cell receptor (beta chain) was retrieved from a study of T cell responses to AZD1222 COVID-19 vaccine (dated by TCRdb to the early 2020s). For the wider study: AZD1222 recipients given second doses at about 4 weeks or at about 12 weeks were pooled, since spike-specific TCR depth and breadth were not found to differ between the two schedules. TCR sequencing was performed for approximately 240 trial participants, of whom about 200 were given two doses of AZD1222 and some 26 were given two doses of MenACWY control vaccine. Enrollment into the trials was organized by age into subgroups of 18-55, 56-69 and 70-plus years, and those subgroups contained roughly 140, 27 and 60 TCR-sequenced participants, respectively. Overall results and qualifications from the work: Most participants were white British and females outnumbered males, and the authors suggested that clonal diversity may have been underestimated. The vaccine-associated CD4 TCRs covered the entire spike protein, and the dominant responses fell in regions 160-218 and 743-854. Spike-specific TCR breadth and depth rose significantly after two AZD1222 doses compared with day 0 and with MenACWY recipients. In the small 56-69-year group, the increase in depth fell short of significance, most likely because of low power. Epitopes outside the regions mutated in the B.1.351 and B.1.1.7 variants were reportedly recognized by nearly half of the unique spike-specific TCRs. Because no samples from the day 14 peak response were available, repertoires could be characterized only after the peak T cell response. Only five to seven AZD1222 recipients were SARS-CoV-2 seropositive at baseline, limiting conclusions about previously exposed vaccinees.

The CDR3 regions of human TCRbeta chains were analyzed by immunosequencing. The source study handled its data this way. TCRs in the repertoires were compared against a reference library of SARS-CoV-2-specific TCRs that had been generated with the MIRA antigen-specificity platform. Breadth meant the fraction of unique TCRs that were SARS-CoV-2-associated, whereas depth meant the fraction of total T cells that were SARS-CoV-2-associated. Using the MIRA data, each spike-specific TCR was assigned both to the spike region to which the TCR was reactive and to a CD4 or CD8 class. Log10-transformed breadth and depth values were compared by one-way ANOVA with Sidak's multiple comparisons tests. The immuneACCESS repertoire file appears here via TCRdb, limited to in-frame rearrangements. These files lack a portion of the clones; in checked studies, under half of the deficit traces to unresolved V genes, and the cause of the others is not known. That table gives V, J and clone size, and the DNA gave D and trimming. This sample holds some 150,000 clones; 85% to 95% were observed only once. The ten largest clones take up about 9.1% of the sample.

CDR3 length: 11 amino acids, cysteine to phenylalanine. The sequence is cut down to CDR3 DNA, 33 bases in frame from base 1. Trimmed from V: 8 bases; trimmed from J: 9 bases; junction bases lacking a gene match: 4. CDR1 and CDR2, looked up from the germline V gene, are MDHEN and SYDVKM. The time point tag for this specimen amounts to: baseline before first vaccination. Samples from vaccinated people were obtained from the UK trials COV001 and COV002, which included a single-blind randomized controlled phase 2/3 trial of AZD1222 (ChAdOx1 nCoV-19) in healthy adults. For TCRbeta chain sequencing, PBMC samples from trial participants were taken at day 0 and at day 28 after the second dose. Notes on this clone: This receptor's antigen is unknown. The sample holds no much larger clone one base away, and base qualities are not on file.

The receptor comes from an adult in good health. The chain employs TRBV28 and TRBJ1-2, with 9 bases in between that match TRBD1. The sample was peripheral blood, taken on day 0 of AZD1222 vaccination. CDR3 protein: CASRDRGSYTF. At the DNA level, the sequence is TGTGCCAGCCGCGACAGGGGGAGCTACACCTTC.